Listed below are T cell receptor beta chains from one sample, sequenced in a study of radiotherapy plus CTLA-4 blockade in lung cancer. Libraries were prepared by immunoSEQ multiplex PCR; TCRdb keeps only in-frame clonotypes and omits some of them. The table includes some 110,000 clones, more than 65% detected once. The sequenced sample was peripheral blood, obtained from a patient treated with radiotherapy plus ipilimumab. These receptors were taken from a human donor with non-small cell lung cancer that progressed on radiotherapy plus ipilimumab. Some clones in this sample may be carry-over from other donors' samples. CDR3s include the opening cysteine and the closing phenylalanine or tryptophan. Fields, in order: CDR3 protein, CDR3 DNA, J gene, clone size, V gene, CDR3 length, D gene. The D gene is left open where the match is weak. Clone sizes are given selectively: once, few, many, or a class where the clone is expanded.

CDR3 protein: CTTSRDAPGQGRRLGYTF
CDR3 DNA: TGTACCACCAGCAGAGATGCCCCGGGACAGGGGAGACGGCTTGGCTACACCTTC
J gene: TRBJ1-2
clone size: once
V gene: TRBV15
CDR3 length: 18
D gene: TRBD1

CDR3 protein: CASSKARETGSFNEQYF
CDR3 DNA: TGTGCCAGCAGCAAAGCGCGGGAGACAGGGTCATTTAACGAGCAGTACTTC
J gene: TRBJ2-7
clone size: few
V gene: TRBV21-1
CDR3 length: 17
D gene: .

CDR3 protein: CASSQTIRSNQPQHF
CDR3 DNA: TGTGCCAGCAGTCAGACTATAAGGTCCAATCAGCCCCAGCATTTT
J gene: TRBJ1-5
clone size: .
V gene: TRBV28
CDR3 length: 15
D gene: .

CDR3 protein: CAISGNDRVYTGELFF
CDR3 DNA: TGTGCCATCAGTGGCAATGACAGGGTATACACCGGGGAGCTGTTTTTT
J gene: TRBJ2-2
clone size: .
V gene: TRBV10-3
CDR3 length: 16
D gene: TRBD1

CDR3 protein: CASSVAGSSLGTDTQYF
CDR3 DNA: TGTGCCAGCAGTGTAGCGGGGTCCAGTCTTGGCACAGATACGCAGTATTTT
J gene: TRBJ2-3
clone size: .
V gene: TRBV25-1
CDR3 length: 17
D gene: TRBD2

CDR3 protein: CASSIFIDQPQHF
CDR3 DNA: TGTGCCAGCAGCATCTTTATAGATCAGCCCCAGCATTTT
J gene: TRBJ1-5
clone size: .
V gene: TRBV11-2
CDR3 length: 13
D gene: .

CDR3 protein: CARSLGQSIYEQYF
CDR3 DNA: TGTGCCAGAAGCTTGGGGCAGTCCATCTACGAGCAGTACTTC
J gene: TRBJ2-7
clone size: .
V gene: TRBV5-3
CDR3 length: 14
D gene: .

CDR3 protein: CASSINGQGKETQYF
CDR3 DNA: TGTGCCAGTAGTATTAACGGACAGGGTAAAGAGACCCAGTACTTC
J gene: TRBJ2-5
clone size: .
V gene: TRBV19
CDR3 length: 15
D gene: TRBD1

CDR3 protein: CASSSRQFSVTEAFF
CDR3 DNA: TGTGCCAGCAGTTCGAGACAGTTTTCGGTCACTGAAGCTTTCTTT
J gene: TRBJ1-1
clone size: .
V gene: TRBV28
CDR3 length: 15
D gene: .

CDR3 protein: CASSQASQGVHGYTF
CDR3 DNA: TGCGCCAGCAGCCAGGCCTCCCAGGGAGTCCATGGCTACACCTTC
J gene: TRBJ1-2
clone size: .
V gene: TRBV4-1
CDR3 length: 15
D gene: .

CDR3 protein: CASSLVGGGTDTQYF
CDR3 DNA: TGCGCCAGCAGCTTGGTCGGGGGTGGCACAGATACGCAGTATTTT
J gene: TRBJ2-3
clone size: .
V gene: TRBV5-1
CDR3 length: 15
D gene: .

CDR3 protein: CASSLESGFEAFF
CDR3 DNA: TGCGCCAGCAGCTTGGAATCCGGTTTTGAAGCTTTCTTT
J gene: TRBJ1-1
clone size: .
V gene: TRBV5-1
CDR3 length: 13
D gene: .

CDR3 protein: CASRGPGTYNEQFF
CDR3 DNA: TGTGCCAGCAGGGGCCCCGGGACCTACAATGAGCAGTTCTTC
J gene: TRBJ2-1
clone size: .
V gene: TRBV7-2
CDR3 length: 14
D gene: .

CDR3 protein: CASSLGGAGKGYTF
CDR3 DNA: TGTGCCAGCAGCTTAGGAGGGGCAGGGAAGGGCTACACCTTC
J gene: TRBJ1-2
clone size: .
V gene: TRBV7-9
CDR3 length: 14
D gene: .

CDR3 protein: CASSIGGRPTDTQYF
CDR3 DNA: TGTGCCAGTAGTATAGGGGGTCGGCCCACAGATACGCAGTATTTT
J gene: TRBJ2-3
clone size: few
V gene: TRBV19
CDR3 length: 15
D gene: .

CDR3 protein: CASSTERNYGYTF
CDR3 DNA: TGTGCCAGCAGCACCGAGAGGAACTATGGCTACACCTTC
J gene: TRBJ1-2
clone size: .
V gene: TRBV2
CDR3 length: 13
D gene: .

CDR3 protein: CASSLAGANSGNTIYF
CDR3 DNA: TGTGCCAGCAGCTTGGCAGGGGCCAACTCTGGAAACACCATATATTTT
J gene: TRBJ1-3
clone size: .
V gene: TRBV7-8
CDR3 length: 16
D gene: .

CDR3 protein: CASSADRRAFF
CDR3 DNA: TGCGCCAGCAGCGCGGACAGGAGAGCTTTCTTT
J gene: TRBJ1-1
clone size: .
V gene: TRBV5-1
CDR3 length: 11
D gene: TRBD1

CDR3 protein: CAWSVRFRQPQHF
CDR3 DNA: TGTGCCTGGAGTGTACGTTTCCGCCAGCCCCAGCATTTT
J gene: TRBJ1-5
clone size: .
V gene: TRBV30
CDR3 length: 13
D gene: .

CDR3 protein: CASSRLRDAEAFF
CDR3 DNA: TGTGCCAGCAGCCGGCTACGCGACGCTGAAGCTTTCTTT
J gene: TRBJ1-1
clone size: .
V gene: TRBV2
CDR3 length: 13
D gene: .

CDR3 protein: CASSLGQGIDTQYF
CDR3 DNA: TGCGCCAGCAGCTTGGGACAGGGTATAGATACGCAGTATTTT
J gene: TRBJ2-3
clone size: .
V gene: TRBV5-1
CDR3 length: 14
D gene: TRBD1

CDR3 protein: CASSPVGGSGNTIYF
CDR3 DNA: TGTGCCAGCAGCCCAGTTGGGGGCTCTGGAAACACCATATATTTT
J gene: TRBJ1-3
clone size: once
V gene: TRBV7-8
CDR3 length: 15
D gene: .

CDR3 protein: CASSVHNEKLFF
CDR3 DNA: TGTGCCAGCAGTGTCCACAATGAAAAACTGTTTTTT
J gene: TRBJ1-4
clone size: .
V gene: TRBV2
CDR3 length: 12
D gene: .

CDR3 protein: CASRNRALYNEQFF
CDR3 DNA: TGTGCCAGTAGAAACAGGGCCCTTTACAATGAGCAGTTCTTC
J gene: TRBJ2-1
clone size: .
V gene: TRBV19
CDR3 length: 14
D gene: .

CDR3 protein: CASSQDRGFSGNTIYF
CDR3 DNA: TGCGCCAGCAGCCAAGACCGGGGGTTCTCTGGAAACACCATATATTTT
J gene: TRBJ1-3
clone size: .
V gene: TRBV4-3
CDR3 length: 16
D gene: .

CDR3 protein: CASSPTGGTNEKLFF
CDR3 DNA: TGTGCCAGCAGCCCTACAGGGGGAACTAATGAAAAACTGTTTTTT
J gene: TRBJ1-4
clone size: .
V gene: TRBV5-4
CDR3 length: 15
D gene: TRBD1

CDR3 protein: CASSYQDESQYF
CDR3 DNA: TGTGCCAGCAGCTACCAGGACGAGTCTCAGTACTTC
J gene: TRBJ2-5
clone size: .
V gene: TRBV7-6
CDR3 length: 12
D gene: .

CDR3 protein: CASKPGREGGPQHF
CDR3 DNA: TGTGCCAGTAAGCCAGGCAGGGAGGGAGGCCCCCAGCATTTT
J gene: TRBJ1-5
clone size: .
V gene: TRBV19
CDR3 length: 14
D gene: .

CDR3 protein: CASSVGTENYGYTF
CDR3 DNA: TGTGCCAGCAGCGTCGGGACTGAAAACTATGGCTACACCTTC
J gene: TRBJ1-2
clone size: .
V gene: TRBV5-4
CDR3 length: 14
D gene: .

CDR3 protein: CASSVDPSGYGNTIYF
CDR3 DNA: TGTGCCAGCAGCGTAGACCCCAGCGGGTATGGAAACACCATATATTTT
J gene: TRBJ1-3
clone size: .
V gene: TRBV9
CDR3 length: 16
D gene: .

CDR3 protein: CASSLRGAGYEQYF
CDR3 DNA: TGTGCCAGCAGCTTACGGGGGGCGGGGTACGAGCAGTACTTC
J gene: TRBJ2-7
clone size: .
V gene: TRBV7-2
CDR3 length: 14
D gene: .

CDR3 protein: CSAKGSTEAFF
CDR3 DNA: TGCAGTGCTAAGGGGAGCACTGAAGCTTTCTTT
J gene: TRBJ1-1
clone size: .
V gene: TRBV20-1
CDR3 length: 11
D gene: .

CDR3 protein: CASSSRPSYEQYF
CDR3 DNA: TGTGCCAGCAGTTCCCGGCCCTCCTACGAGCAGTACTTC
J gene: TRBJ2-7
clone size: .
V gene: TRBV6-5
CDR3 length: 13
D gene: .

CDR3 protein: CASSVQGSYEQYF
CDR3 DNA: TGTGCCAGCAGCGTACAGGGTTCCTACGAGCAGTACTTC
J gene: TRBJ2-7
clone size: .
V gene: TRBV7-9
CDR3 length: 13
D gene: .

CDR3 protein: CAPPDRDSNEQFF
CDR3 DNA: TGTGCCCCTCCGGACAGGGATAGCAATGAGCAGTTCTTC
J gene: TRBJ2-1
clone size: .
V gene: TRBV10-3
CDR3 length: 13
D gene: TRBD1

CDR3 protein: CASSILAGGTYEQYF
CDR3 DNA: TGTGCCAGTAGTATCCTAGCGGGGGGTACCTACGAGCAGTACTTC
J gene: TRBJ2-7
clone size: .
V gene: TRBV19
CDR3 length: 15
D gene: TRBD2

CDR3 protein: CASSSQTGSDTQYF
CDR3 DNA: TGTGCCAGCAGCTCCCAGACAGGGTCAGATACGCAGTATTTT
J gene: TRBJ2-3
clone size: .
V gene: TRBV5-6
CDR3 length: 14
D gene: TRBD1

CDR3 protein: CASSSTRVSSTDTQYF
CDR3 DNA: TGTGCCAGCAGCTCAACAAGGGTCTCTAGCACAGATACGCAGTATTTT
J gene: TRBJ2-3
clone size: .
V gene: TRBV5-6
CDR3 length: 16
D gene: .

CDR3 protein: CASRGPTDNEQFF
CDR3 DNA: TGTGCCAGCAGGGGACCCACCGACAATGAGCAGTTCTTC
J gene: TRBJ2-1
clone size: few
V gene: TRBV6-1
CDR3 length: 13
D gene: .

CDR3 protein: CSARNSAEAFF
CDR3 DNA: TGCAGTGCTAGAAACAGTGCTGAAGCTTTCTTT
J gene: TRBJ1-1
clone size: .
V gene: TRBV20-1
CDR3 length: 11
D gene: .

CDR3 protein: CASSPLTDYEQYF
CDR3 DNA: TGTGCCAGCAGCCCTCTGACAGACTACGAGCAGTACTTC
J gene: TRBJ2-7
clone size: once
V gene: TRBV7-8
CDR3 length: 13
D gene: .

CDR3 protein: CASSLGGATPYEQYF
CDR3 DNA: TGTGCCAGCAGCTTAGGCGGAGCAACCCCTTACGAGCAGTACTTC
J gene: TRBJ2-7
clone size: .
V gene: TRBV7-2
CDR3 length: 15
D gene: .

CDR3 protein: CASSYSPSTNTEAFF
CDR3 DNA: TGTGCCAGCAGTTACTCCCCCTCCACTAACACTGAAGCTTTCTTT
J gene: TRBJ1-1
clone size: once
V gene: TRBV6-5
CDR3 length: 15
D gene: .

CDR3 protein: CASSYSGVWNTEAFF
CDR3 DNA: TGTGCCAGCAGTTACTCAGGGGTTTGGAACACTGAAGCTTTCTTT
J gene: TRBJ1-1
clone size: .
V gene: TRBV6-5
CDR3 length: 15
D gene: .

CDR3 protein: CASRTAYVPKAGEQYF
CDR3 DNA: TGCGCCAGCCGAACAGCTTATGTTCCAAAGGCGGGCGAGCAGTACTTC
J gene: TRBJ2-7
clone size: .
V gene: TRBV5-1
CDR3 length: 16
D gene: .

CDR3 protein: CASSRTPNTEAFF
CDR3 DNA: TGTGCCAGCAGCAGGACACCCAACACTGAAGCTTTCTTT
J gene: TRBJ1-1
clone size: few
V gene: TRBV11-2
CDR3 length: 13
D gene: .

CDR3 protein: CASSPKAGGPYEQYF
CDR3 DNA: TGCGCCAGCAGCCCAAAAGCGGGGGGGCCCTACGAGCAGTACTTC
J gene: TRBJ2-7
clone size: .
V gene: TRBV4-3
CDR3 length: 15
D gene: TRBD2

CDR3 protein: CASSQQSSRATTDTQYF
CDR3 DNA: TGCGCCAGCAGCCAGCAGTCATCTCGCGCAACGACAGATACGCAGTATTTT
J gene: TRBJ2-3
clone size: .
V gene: TRBV4-3
CDR3 length: 17
D gene: .

CDR3 protein: CASSIGFSYEQYF
CDR3 DNA: TGTGCCAGTAGTATAGGGTTCTCCTACGAGCAGTACTTC
J gene: TRBJ2-7
clone size: once
V gene: TRBV19
CDR3 length: 13
D gene: .

CDR3 protein: CASSLTGDHSSNQPQHF
CDR3 DNA: TGTGCCAGCAGCTTAACAGGGGATCATTCCAGCAATCAGCCCCAGCATTTT
J gene: TRBJ1-5
clone size: .
V gene: TRBV7-2
CDR3 length: 17
D gene: TRBD1

CDR3 protein: CASSQGQGGETQYF
CDR3 DNA: TGTGCCAGCAGCCAGGGACAGGGAGGGGAGACCCAGTACTTC
J gene: TRBJ2-5
clone size: .
V gene: TRBV5-6
CDR3 length: 14
D gene: TRBD1

CDR3 protein: CASSPIRDSLRINEKLFF
CDR3 DNA: TGTGCCAGCAGTCCCATAAGGGACAGTTTACGCATTAATGAAAAACTGTTTTTT
J gene: TRBJ1-4
clone size: .
V gene: TRBV28
CDR3 length: 18
D gene: TRBD1

CDR3 protein: CASSRPARHSLTYNEQFF
CDR3 DNA: TGTGCCAGCAGCCGGCCGGCCCGACATTCCCTCACCTACAATGAGCAGTTCTTC
J gene: TRBJ2-1
clone size: .
V gene: TRBV7-2
CDR3 length: 18
D gene: .

CDR3 protein: CASSQEGEAGVYNSPLHF
CDR3 DNA: TGCGCCAGCAGCCAAGAGGGGGAGGCAGGAGTTTATAATTCACCCCTCCACTTT
J gene: TRBJ1-6
clone size: .
V gene: TRBV4-3
CDR3 length: 18
D gene: .

CDR3 protein: CASSLGWGWSTGELFF
CDR3 DNA: TGTGCCAGCAGCTTAGGATGGGGGTGGTCCACCGGGGAGCTGTTTTTT
J gene: TRBJ2-2
clone size: .
V gene: TRBV11-3
CDR3 length: 16
D gene: .